These 24 T cell receptor beta chains were sequenced from one sample in a study of blood T cell repertoires in COVID-19. Only in-frame clones appear in the TCRdb table, and some are missing; sequencing was by immunoSEQ multiplex PCR. The data show around 250,000 clones, with 85% to 90% seen just once and about 0.95% held by the top ten. The sample comprised PBMCs or T cells enriched from blood (not recorded which). The receptors shown here come from a man in his fifties or sixties who had been exposed to COVID-19.

V gene TRBV5-1 combines with J gene TRBJ2-1; tentative D call: TRBD2 (6 bases). Trimming removed 4 bases at V and 0 bases at J, with 14 bases between. This CDR3 is built from 16 residues. CDR1 SGHRS and CDR2 YFSETQ come from the germline V gene. The CDR3 DNA follows: TGCGCCAGCAGCCCTGGAGGGAGAAGCTCCTACAATGAGCAGTTCTTC. It codes for CASSPGGRSSYNEQFF. Full variable domain (missing parts from reference TRBV5-1 and TRBJ2-1): KAGVTQTPRYLIKTRGQQVTLSCSPISGHRSVSWYQQTPGQGLQFLFEYFSETQRNKGNFPGRFSGRQFSNSRSEMNVSTLELGDSALYLCASSPGGRSSYNEQFFGPGTRLTVL.

This clone was counted only a few times. CDR3 coding DNA: TGTGCCAGCAGCATTACGGGACAGGGGTATACGGGCAATCAGCCCCAGCATTTT. The encoded protein is CASSITGQGYTGNQPQHF. The gene calls are TRBV5-4 and TRBJ1-5; 10 nucleotides agree with TRBD1. Germline-derived CDR1 and CDR2 are SGHNT and YYREEE (reference sequence). The CDR3 contains 18 residues. V gave up 4 bases and J gave up 2 bases; unmatched junction bases: 12.

The V gene is TRBV7-3, the J gene TRBJ2-1; TRBD1 might be the D (5 bases). The CDR3 consists of 15 residues. Deletions cut 2 bases from V and 2 bases from J, with 10 bases between. Germline V gene sequence: CDR1 SGHTA, CDR2 FQGTGA. In DNA form, the CDR3 reads TGTGCCAGCAGCTTAGAAGGACAAACCTACAATGAGCAGTTCTTC. Residues: CASSLEGQTYNEQFF.

The rearrangement links TRBV29-1 to TRBJ2-5, with D perhaps matching TRBD2 (6 bases). The CDR3 extends over 12 amino acids. Trimming took off 4 bases at V and 5 bases at J, with 11 bases between the two ends. Germline CDR1 is SQVTM and CDR2 is ANQGSEA. The CDR3 DNA sequence: TGCAGCGTTGGGCTAGCGCGGGAGACCCAGTACTTC. This gives the protein CSVGLARETQYF.

The chain carries TRBV7-9 and TRBJ2-6; TRBD1 aligns across 8 bases. The junction had 15 bases not matched to a gene; V was cut back by 4 bases and J by 4 bases. Germline loops: CDR1 SEHNR, CDR2 FQNEAQ (reference sequence). The CDR3 contains 19 residues. The CDR3 region has the DNA TGTGCCAGCAGCTCTCTTGATACCCAGGGGGCGCGAGGGGCCAACGTCCTGACTTTC. Translating it yields CASSSLDTQGARGANVLTF.

The chain recombines TRBV5-1 with TRBJ1-2; 8 bases agree with TRBD1. Germline V gene sequence: CDR1 SGHRS, CDR2 YFSETQ. This CDR3 comprises 14 residues. Losses at the gene ends were 0 bases for V and 7 bases for J; bases not matched to a gene: 5. DNA for the CDR3: TGCGCCAGCAGCTTGGGACAGGGGTCTCGTGGCTACACCTTC. Its protein product is CASSLGQGSRGYTF. Full variable domain (missing parts from reference TRBV5-1 and TRBJ1-2): KAGVTQTPRYLIKTRGQQVTLSCSPISGHRSVSWYQQTPGQGLQFLFEYFSETQRNKGNFPGRFSGRQFSNSRSEMNVSTLELGDSALYLCASSLGQGSRGYTFGSGTRLTVV.

The chain links TRBV6-5 to TRBJ1-2, with unresolved D. Trimming pared 2 bases from V and 4 bases from J, leaving 14 bases between. CDR1 MNHEY and CDR2 SVGAGI come from the germline V gene. CDR3 length: 15 amino acids. In DNA form, the CDR3 reads TGTGCCAGCAGTTACAAAACTACTGACGCCTATGGCTACACCTTC. Encoded protein: CASSYKTTDAYGYTF.

The V call is TRBV5-5, the J call TRBJ1-2, with 8 bases matching TRBD1. The length of the CDR3 is 17 residues. V lost 0 bases to trimming and J lost 8 bases; unmatched junction nucleotides: 15. Germline CDR1 is SGHKS and CDR2 is YYEKEE (reference sequence). The DNA for the CDR3 is TGTGCCAGCAGCTTGGGCGGACAGGGACTGGTTTACGGCGGCTACACCTTC. As protein: CASSLGGQGLVYGGYTF.

J is TRBJ2-7 and V is TRBV18; weak D call: TRBD1 (6 bases). The CDR3 length is 15 residues. Germline V lookup: CDR1 KGHSH, CDR2 LQKENI. The V end lost 2 bases, the J end lost 2 bases, and 13 bases lay between the germline ends. The CDR3 nucleotides read TGTGCCAGCTCACCATCAGGGGTTGTAGCCTACGAGCAGTACGTC. Residues: CASSPSGVVAYEQYV.

The chain uses TRBV7-3 and TRBJ2-2; 14 bases line up with TRBD2. From germline, CDR1 is SGHTA and CDR2 FQGTGA. There are 17 residues in the CDR3. Trimming took 5 bases from V and 6 from J; bases not matched to a gene: 8. CDR3 amino acids: CASSAPGLAGASGELFF. The CDR3 DNA reads as TGTGCCAGCAGCGCCCCGGGACTAGCGGGAGCATCCGGGGAGCTGTTTTTT.

The chain has TRBV28 and TRBJ1-1; tentative D call: TRBD1 (5 bases). Trimming removed 6 bases from V and 3 bases from J, with 14 bases in between. The CDR3 covers 14 residues. The germline V gene encodes CDR1 MDHEN and CDR2 SYDVKM. The CDR3 region is CASRGGVGDTEAFF. CDR3 DNA sequence: TGTGCCAGCAGGGGGGGTGTAGGGGACACTGAAGCTTTCTTT.

This sequence joins TRBV28 and TRBJ2-3; TRBD2 aligns across 16 bases. The V gene end was trimmed by 6 bases and the J gene end by 4 bases; junction bases not matched to a gene: 10. Germline CDR1 reads MDHEN; CDR2 reads SYDVKM. The CDR3 runs to 18 residues. The CDR3 nucleotides read TGTGCCAGCAGCGGGACTAGCGGGAGGGCCGTTAGTTCAGATACGCAGTATTTT. It encodes CASSGTSGRAVSSDTQYF. Variable domain in full (rest from reference TRBV28 and TRBJ2-3): DVKVTQSSRYLVKRTGEKVFLECVQDMDHENMFWYRQDPGLGLRLIYFSYDVKMKEKGDIPEGYSVSREKKERFSLILESASTNQTSMYLCASSGTSGRAVSSDTQYFGPGTRLTVL.

V usage is TRBV7-8 and J usage is TRBJ1-5; 7 bases line up with TRBD1. The CDR3 consists of 15 residues. CDR1 is SGHVS and CDR2 is FQNEAQ in the germline V gene. V shed 6 bases and J 5 bases; nucleotides not matched to a gene: 10. The CDR3 is CASRRGTDTYQPQHF. The CDR3, as DNA: TGTGCCAGCAGACGGGGGACAGACACCTATCAGCCCCAGCATTTT.

The chain has TRBV10-3 and TRBJ1-4; D might be TRBD1 (5 bases). This CDR3 region has 14 residues. The V gene lost 10 bases and the J gene lost 0 bases, with 12 bases spanning the gap. Germline V gene data show CDR1 as ENHRY and CDR2 as SYGVKD. The CDR3 region is CATTTAATNEKLFF. The CDR3 DNA is TGTGCCACCACGACAGCTGCAACTAATGAAAAACTGTTTTTT.

This chain connects TRBV10-2 to TRBJ1-1; D unclear. Germline V gives CDR1 WSHSY, CDR2 SAAADI. This CDR3 has 13 amino acids. Trimming left V 0 bases short and J 7 bases short, with 9 bases between. CDR3 protein: CASSESPPGEAFF. Written as DNA, the CDR3 is TGCGCCAGCAGTGAGTCCCCCCCCGGTGAAGCTTTCTTT.

The chain couples TRBV28 to TRBJ2-6; 10 bases fit TRBD2. This CDR3 comprises 20 residues. From germline, CDR1 is MDHEN and CDR2 SYDVKM. Trimming removed 4 bases from V and 0 bases from J; junction bases left unmatched: 12. CDR3 nucleotides: TGTGCCAGCAGTTCCCCCTTGACTAGCGGGTCCCCCTCTGGGGCCAACGTCCTGACTTTC. Its protein product is CASSSPLTSGSPSGANVLTF.

The CDR3 DNA reads TGTGCCAGCAGCCGGGTGGCTAGTGGGGAGACCCAGTACTTC. It yields the protein CASSRVASGETQYF. The genes are TRBV3-1 (or the pseudogene TRBV3-2) and TRBJ2-5; D is unclear. CDR1 and CDR2 from the germline V gene are LGHDT and YNNKEL (reference sequence). There are 14 residues in the CDR3. Trimming shortened V by 4 bases and J by 5 bases, and 14 bases separated the two germline ends.

The J gene is TRBJ2-2, the V gene TRBV11-3; 7 bases are a match to TRBD2. There are 16 residues in the CDR3. Germline assignment: CDR1 SGHNT and CDR2 YENEEA. After removal of 7 bases from V and 4 bases from J, the junction contained 12 bases not matched to a gene. The CDR3 sequence is CASNSLGGIGTGELFF. CDR3 DNA: TGTGCCAGCAATTCGTTGGGGGGGATCGGCACCGGGGAGCTGTTTTTT.

This clone was observed a single time. Here the CDR3 reads CASSGAGFGYTF. Here the CDR3 DNA reads TGTGCCAGCAGCGGTGCAGGGTTTGGCTACACCTTC. This chain links TRBV7-9 with TRBJ1-2; possible D gene TRBD1, 5 bases. The germline V gene encodes CDR1 SEHNR and CDR2 FQNEAQ (reference sequence). V was pared by 5 bases and J by 7 bases, with 11 bases between. The CDR3 runs to 12 residues.

The chain joins TRBV11-2 to TRBJ1-2; possibly TRBD1 for D (6 bases). CDR1 is SGHAT and CDR2 is FQNNGV in the germline V gene. This CDR3 has 15 amino acids. Deletions cut 2 bases from V and 1 base from J, with 11 bases between. The CDR3 region is CASSLQGFYNYGYTF. CDR3 in DNA: TGTGCCAGCAGCTTACAGGGGTTTTATAACTATGGCTACACCTTC.

V is TRBV2 and J is TRBJ1-2; a possible D gene is TRBD1 (5 bases). This CDR3 is 13 amino acids long. Deletions cut 4 bases from V and 7 bases from J, with 13 bases between. Germline CDR1 SNHLY, CDR2 FYNNEI. The CDR3 sequence: CASSGRGSSGYTF. Written as DNA, the CDR3 is TGTGCCAGCAGTGGTAGGGGTTCTAGTGGCTACACCTTC.

The V gene is TRBV5-1, the J gene TRBJ2-2, with TRBD1 matching 7 bases. Germline V lookup: CDR1 SGHRS, CDR2 YFSETQ. CDR3 length: 15 residues. V dropped 4 bases and J dropped 3; count of bases not matched to a gene: 6. CDR3 nucleotides: TGCGCCAGCAGCCACCCCACAGGGGACACCGGGGAGCTGTTTTTT. It codes for CASSHPTGDTGELFF.

The genes are TRBV5-1 and TRBJ2-1; 10 bases line up with TRBD1. Germline V gene data show CDR1 as SGHRS and CDR2 as YFSETQ. The CDR3 covers 16 residues. V lost 4 bases to trimming and J lost 1 base; unmatched junction nucleotides: 5. The CDR3 DNA reads as TGCGCCAGCAGCCGCCTGGGACAGGGGTCCTACAATGAGCAGTTCTTC. Translated: CASSRLGQGSYNEQFF. The complete variable domain, with remaining parts taken from reference TRBV5-1 and TRBJ2-1, reads KAGVTQTPRYLIKTRGQQVTLSCSPISGHRSVSWYQQTPGQGLQFLFEYFSETQRNKGNFPGRFSGRQFSNSRSEMNVSTLELGDSALYLCASSRLGQGSYNEQFFGPGTRLTVL.

V is TRBV28 and J is TRBJ2-1, with TRBD2 matching 8 bases. V was clipped by 6 bases and J by 8 bases; unmatched bases: 12. The CDR3 loop spans 15 amino acids. CDR1 and CDR2 from the germline V gene are MDHEN and SYDVKM. The CDR3 coding sequence is TGTGCCAGCAGCCCTGGGACTAGTATCGGCTATGAGCAGTTCTTC. Translation gives CASSPGTSIGYEQFF.